This T cell receptor beta chain was recovered during a study of blood T cell repertoires in COVID-19. The wider study: Collection of acute and convalescent COVID-19 samples took place in the United States, Italy and Spain. In each case, the material was cDNA or gDNA derived from T cells, B-cell-depleted T cells, or PBMCs.

Germline V gene sequence: CDR1 MGHRA, CDR2 YSYEKL. The CDR3 runs 12 residues. The V gene lost 4 bases and the J gene lost 7 bases, with 11 bases spanning the gap. Measured with immunoSEQ multiplex PCR; TCRdb has only the in-frame clones, and not every one. The sample lists roughly 53,000 clones, more than 85% seen once, with about 3.4% in the top ten. Sequenced input: peripheral blood. The clonotype was recovered from a human donor in a cohort sampled during active COVID-19. The chain joins TRBV4-1 to TRBJ2-7; D may be TRBD2 (5 bases). The CDR3 sequence is CASSRPRGEQYF. The CDR3 DNA sequence: TGCGCCAGCAGCCGTCCCCGGGGAGAGCAGTACTTC.